These T cell receptor beta chains were read from a single sample in a study of T-cell reconstitution after alpha-beta-depleted transplantation in children. TCRdb independently ran MiXCR on the PCR reads; one entry per CDR3 protein. Of roughly 300,000 distinct CDR3 sequences listed, about 9.4% are singletons. Sequenced here: PBMCs from the stem cell graft donor, sampled from the stem cell graft. All receptors derive from a human donor who donated a stem cell graft to a child with acute lymphoblastic leukemia. CDR3s include the opening cysteine and the closing phenylalanine or tryptophan. A D gene is named only where the DNA matches it firmly. Expanded clones are given a class, and other clones once, few, many or no size at all.

v_call	d_call	j_call	clone_size	cdr3_nt	cdr3_aa
TRBV7-2	TRBD1	TRBJ2-1	-	TGTGCCAGCATGCCCCCGCAGGGGGCTCGTGATGAGCAGTTCTTC	CASMPPQGARDEQFF
TRBV28	-	TRBJ2-3	few	TGTGCCAGCAGTTTAATAAGGTGGACTCGGGGTGGAAGCACAGATACGCAGTATTTT	CASSLIRWTRGGSTDTQYF
TRBV9	-	TRBJ2-7	few	TGTGCCAGCAGCTCCGACAACGGACGTGACGAGCAGTACTTC	CASSSDNGRDEQYF
TRBV27	TRBD2	TRBJ2-3	-	TGTGCCAGCAGTAAGACTAGCATAACCGATACGCAGTATTTT	CASSKTSITDTQYF
TRBV7-2	TRBD2	TRBJ2-5	-	TGTGCCAGCAGCTTGTTTCTAGCGGGAGGGGAGACCCAGTACTTC	CASSLFLAGGETQYF
TRBV5-1	-	TRBJ2-7	-	TGCGCCAGCAGCTTGGGGCCGGGTGAGAACGAGCAGTACTTC	CASSLGPGENEQYF
TRBV7-7	-	TRBJ2-1	-	TGTGCTAGCAGCCCCGGGACAACGTGGAGCTCCTACAATGAGCAGTTCTTC	CASSPGTTWSSYNEQFF
TRBV28	-	TRBJ2-2	-	TGTGCCAGCAGTTTAGGCCCGGGGCAGGACACCGGGGAGCTGTTTTTT	CASSLGPGQDTGELFF
TRBV27	TRBD1	TRBJ2-7	few	TGTGCCAGCAGTTTATCGGCAGGGGGCACCTACGAGCAGTACTTC	CASSLSAGGTYEQYF
TRBV5-1	-	TRBJ1-4	few	TGCGCCAGCAGAAGACGGGGAGCCTCAACTAATGAAAAACTGTTTTTT	CASRRRGASTNEKLFF
TRBV28	TRBD1	TRBJ1-4	-	TGTGCGATCAAGGGACAGGGAAACGAAAAACTGTTTTTT	CAIKGQGNEKLFF
TRBV6-5	TRBD1	TRBJ1-2	few	TGTGCCAGCAGTTCCCACCCGACAGGGGACTATGGCTACACCTTC	CASSSHPTGDYGYTF
TRBV5-8	-	TRBJ1-2	-	TGTGCCAGCAGCTTGGTGGCACAGGGCTACACCTTC	CASSLVAQGYTF
TRBV15	TRBD2	TRBJ2-5	few	TGTGCCACCAGCAGAGATGAGTGGGGACTAGCGGGAGGGTCCGGGCGAGAGACCCAGTACTTC	CATSRDEWGLAGGSGRETQYF
TRBV7-9	-	TRBJ1-2	few	TGTGCCAGCAGCTTTGGGCAGGGGAACCTCTATGGCTACACCTTC	CASSFGQGNLYGYTF
TRBV5-1	TRBD2	TRBJ2-5	-	TGCGCCAGCAGCTTCGGAGTAGCGGGGGCCCCCTGGCAAGAGACCCAGTACTTC	CASSFGVAGAPWQETQYF
TRBV4-1	TRBD1	TRBJ1-1	many	TGCGCCAGCAGCGACAGGGCCCTGAACACTGAAGCTTTCTTT	CASSDRALNTEAFF
TRBV7-9	-	TRBJ2-1	few	TGTGCCAGCAGCTTAGAACTAGCAGGAGGGCTAGGCAATGAGCAGTTCTTC	CASSLELAGGLGNEQFF
TRBV10-3	TRBD1	TRBJ2-3	many	TGTGCCATCAGAGGGACAGCGACAGATACGCAGTATTTT	CAIRGTATDTQYF
TRBV20-1	TRBD1	TRBJ2-2	many	TGCAGTGCTAGAGCGGTCCCGGGACAGGTTAACACCGGGGAGCTGTTTTTT	CSARAVPGQVNTGELFF
TRBV4-1	-	TRBJ2-7	many	TGCGCCAGCAGCCAATCTCTGGCAGACCCCGCGGGGGAGCAGTACTTC	CASSQSLADPAGEQYF
TRBV9	-	TRBJ2-7	many	TGTGCCAGCAGCCCAACGACAGGAGTGGCCTTCGAGCAGTACTTC	CASSPTTGVAFEQYF
TRBV7-2	-	TRBJ2-7	-	TGTGCCAGCAGCGACCTTTCAGCGGATATAAAATACGAGCAGTACTTC	CASSDLSADIKYEQYF
TRBV28	TRBD1	TRBJ2-1	many	TGTGCCAGCGCTAAGGGGGCAGGCGAGCAGTTCTTC	CASAKGAGEQFF
TRBV12-3/TRBV12-4	-	TRBJ1-1	many	TGTGCCAGCGTCGGGGGTTTCACTGAAGCTTTCTTT	CASVGGFTEAFF
TRBV9	-	TRBJ2-4	few	TGTGCCAGCAGCCCAGGGATGGGCAAAAACATTCAGTACTTC	CASSPGMGKNIQYF
TRBV29-1	TRBD1	TRBJ2-1	-	TGCAGCGTAGATACCGGGACAGGGACTTACAATGAGCAGTTCTTC	CSVDTGTGTYNEQFF
TRBV12-3/TRBV12-4	-	TRBJ2-7	many	TGTGCCAGTTGTATTGGCGAAACCTACGAGCAGTACTTC	CASCIGETYEQYF
TRBV19	TRBD2	TRBJ2-7	few	TGTGCCAGTAGTATTAGGGGGACTAGCGGCTTTAACGAGCAGTACTTC	CASSIRGTSGFNEQYF
TRBV20-1	TRBD2	TRBJ2-7	-	TGCAGTGCAATAGGACTAGCGGGAGGTAACGAGCAGTACTTC	CSAIGLAGGNEQYF
TRBV5-1	TRBD1	TRBJ2-7	-	TGCGCCAGCAGCCCCCGGGACAGGGGCTATATCTACGAGCAGTACTTC	CASSPRDRGYIYEQYF
TRBV29-1	-	TRBJ2-7	few	TGCAGCGTTGAAGATCGGGGCAGGGGCATCCCAGCCTACGAGCAGTACTTC	CSVEDRGRGIPAYEQYF
TRBV10-3	-	TRBJ2-7	-	TGTGCCATCAGTGTTTCAGAGGGGACTCCAAGCGAGCAGTACTTC	CAISVSEGTPSEQYF
TRBV9	-	TRBJ2-5	few	TGTGCCAGCAGCGTACGAGGAGAACAAGAGACCCAGTACTTC	CASSVRGEQETQYF
TRBV15	-	TRBJ2-1	few	TGTGCCACCAGCAGAGAGACTGGGGGTTACAATGAGCAGTTCTTC	CATSRETGGYNEQFF
TRBV7-2	-	TRBJ2-1	-	TGTGCCAGCAGCTTATACGAGGGAGGGGGACACAATGAGCAGTTCTTC	CASSLYEGGGHNEQFF
TRBV4-3	TRBD1	TRBJ1-1	-	TGCGCCAGCGGACAGGGGGCGAACACTGAAGCTTTCTTT	CASGQGANTEAFF
TRBV20-1	-	TRBJ1-5	few	TGCAGTGCTAGAGGGGAAGTCGACGGTAAAAATCAGCCCCAGCATTTT	CSARGEVDGKNQPQHF
TRBV4-3	-	TRBJ2-5	-	TGCGCCAGCAGCCAAGATGGCGCCGGGGGAGAGACCCAGTACTTC	CASSQDGAGGETQYF
TRBV3-1	TRBD2	TRBJ2-1	many	TGTGCCAGCAGCCCGAGGCTAGCGGAGGACAATGAGCAGTTCTTC	CASSPRLAEDNEQFF
TRBV5-5	-	TRBJ2-7	few	TGTGCCAGCAGTCGTGGAGGGCCCCCCGGTCGAGGCGAGCAGTACTTC	CASSRGGPPGRGEQYF
TRBV5-1	TRBD1	TRBJ2-2	few	TGCGCCAGCAGCCCGGGGACAGGGGTCCCTACCGGGGAGCTGTTTTTT	CASSPGTGVPTGELFF
TRBV5-1	-	TRBJ2-7	few	TGCGCCAGCAGCGCGGCACAGAGGGGGTACGAGCAGTACTTC	CASSAAQRGYEQYF
TRBV27	-	TRBJ2-7	few	TGTGCCAGCAGTTTATCCACCTTCTACGAGCAGTACTTC	CASSLSTFYEQYF
TRBV20-1	-	TRBJ1-2	few	TGCAGTGCTCCGGACGGTTTCTACTATGGCTACACCTTC	CSAPDGFYYGYTF
TRBV5-6	TRBD2	TRBJ2-1	few	TGTGCCAGCAGCCTTGACAGAGGGGACGTCCATACTAGCGGCAACTACAATGAGCAGTTCTTC	CASSLDRGDVHTSGNYNEQFF
TRBV5-1	TRBD1	TRBJ2-1	-	TGCGCCAGCAGCGCGACAGGGGGCGCAGATGGTGGTGAGCAGTTCTTC	CASSATGGADGGEQFF